The 18 T cell receptor beta chains listed next were all sequenced from one sample in a study of early T cells in non-severe SARS-CoV-2 infection. Via MiXCR, TCRdb re-called the 5' RACE reads, giving one row per CDR3 protein. The sample holds 60,000 or so distinct CDR3 sequences, approximately 8% seen once. Sequences were derived from whole blood, sampled at baseline. The source is an adult who was a healthcare worker with PCR-confirmed SARS-CoV-2 infection or an uninfected control (not recorded which).

This clonotype was recorded a few times. V is TRBV20-1 and J is TRBJ1-6; 8 bases are shared with TRBD1. Losses at the gene ends were 6 bases for V and 8 bases for J; bases not matched to a gene: 6. CDR3 length: 13 residues. Germline CDR1 DFQATT, CDR2 SNEGSKA (reference sequence). The CDR3 sequence: CSATQGADSPLHF. In DNA form, the CDR3 reads TGCAGTGCGACTCAGGGGGCAGATTCACCCCTCCACTTT.

This clonotype occurred many times. The J gene is TRBJ1-2, the V gene TRBV18, with D maybe TRBD1 (5 bases). This CDR3 is 15 amino acids long. The V end lost 0 bases, the J end lost 4 bases, and 12 bases lay between the germline ends. CDR1 and CDR2 from the germline V gene are KGHSH and LQKENI. CDR3 nucleotide sequence: TGTGCCAGCTCACCACCGGGGCCCGGAGGCTATGGCTACACCTTC. It codes for CASSPPGPGGYGYTF.

The rearrangement joins TRBV19 to TRBJ1-4, with D possibly matching TRBD1 (5 bases). CDR1 LNHDA and CDR2 SQIVND come from the germline V gene (reference sequence). There are 15 residues in the CDR3. The V end was cut by 3 bases, the J end by 2 bases, with 10 bases between. This chain's CDR3 is CASSMRGGTNEKLFF. The CDR3 region has the DNA TGTGCCAGTAGTATGAGGGGAGGGACTAATGAAAAACTGTTTTTT.

This clonotype was detected a few times. This chain uses TRBV29-1 with TRBJ2-2; D gene unclear. Germline V gene lookup returns CDR1 SQVTM and CDR2 ANQGSEA. The CDR3 has 14 residues. V lost 7 bases, J lost 3 bases, and 15 bases lay in between. The CDR3: CSAKGRQDTGELFF. Written as DNA, the CDR3 is TGCAGCGCCAAGGGCAGGCAAGACACCGGGGAGCTGTTTTTT.

This clonotype occurred a few times. The chain has TRBV7-2 and TRBJ1-5; D not certain. Trimming took 3 bases from V and 0 from J, leaving 9 bases between them. The CDR3 is 15 amino acids. Germline-derived CDR1 and CDR2 are SGHTA and FQGNSA. The CDR3 is CASSFSDLSNQPQHF. CDR3 coding DNA: TGTGCCAGCAGCTTCTCGGACCTTAGCAATCAGCCCCAGCATTTT.

The V and J genes are TRBV20-1 and TRBJ2-2; 7 nucleotides line up with TRBD1. Germline lookup yields CDR1 DFQATT and CDR2 SNEGSKA (reference sequence). The CDR3 contains 17 residues. Germline trimming cut 3 bases from V and 0 bases from J; bases unmatched to any gene: 10. CDR3 protein: CSARISVGTANTGELFF. CDR3 DNA: TGCAGTGCTAGGATCAGTGTGGGGACAGCGAACACCGGGGAGCTGTTTTTT.

V usage is TRBV4-1 and J usage is TRBJ2-1; D tentatively reads TRBD1 or TRBD2 (5 bases each). CDR3 size: 12 residues. Trimming pared 3 bases from V and 7 bases from J, leaving 7 bases between. Germline V gene sequence: CDR1 MGHRA, CDR2 YSYEKL. This chain's CDR3 is CASSQRGNEQFF. CDR3 DNA: TGCGCCAGCAGCCAGAGGGGAAATGAGCAGTTCTTC.

The V call is TRBV7-9, the J call TRBJ1-1, with D uncertain. Trimming left V 7 bases short and J 8 bases short, with 17 bases between. The CDR3 length is 13 residues. Germline V gene sequence: CDR1 SEHNR, CDR2 FQNEAQ (reference sequence). The CDR3 protein is CASILEARMEAFF. Written as DNA, the CDR3 is TGTGCCAGCATCCTAGAGGCCAGGATGGAAGCTTTCTTT. Supplemented by reference TRBV7-9 and TRBJ1-1, the full variable domain reads DTGVSQNPRHKITKRGQNVTFRCDPISEHNRLYWYRQTLGQGPEFLTYFQNEAQLEKSRLLSDRFSAERPKGSFSTLEIQRTEQGDSAMYLCASILEARMEAFFGQGTRLTVV.

The gene calls are TRBV5-1 and TRBJ2-4, with TRBD2 matching over 8 bases. V dropped 4 bases and J dropped 8; count of bases not matched to a gene: 8. The CDR3 length is 14 residues. Germline CDR1 and CDR2: SGHRS and YFSETQ. DNA of the CDR3: TGCGCCAGCAGCCTGGGACTAGATCTGGACATTCAGTACTTC. Encoded protein: CASSLGLDLDIQYF.

This chain uses TRBV18 with TRBJ1-5; 7 positions match TRBD1. CDR3 length: 14 amino acids. Germline loops: CDR1 KGHSH, CDR2 LQKENI. V trimming: 4 bases; J trimming: 3 bases; junction bases outside the gene matches: 3. DNA for the CDR3: TGTGCCAGCTCACGGGGACAGAACAATCAGCCCCAGCATTTT. Its protein is CASSRGQNNQPQHF.

The V gene is TRBV28, the J gene TRBJ1-4; possible D gene TRBD1, 6 bases. CDR1 MDHEN and CDR2 SYDVKM come from the germline V gene. The CDR3 has 16 residues. V dropped 3 bases and J dropped 0 bases, with 11 bases sitting between them. Here the CDR3 DNA reads TGTGCCAGCAGTTTGACCCGACAGGCAACTAATGAAAAACTGTTTTTT. The encoded protein is CASSLTRQATNEKLFF.

In this sample, this clonotype turned up a few times. The V and J genes are TRBV2 and TRBJ1-2; weak D call: TRBD1 (6 bases). V was pared by 4 bases and J by 4 bases, with 13 bases between. Germline CDR1 is SNHLY and CDR2 is FYNNEI. The CDR3 has 14 amino acids. In DNA form, the CDR3 reads TGTGCCAGCAGTGTGGGGGGGCTGGCCTATGGCTACACCTTC. This gives the protein CASSVGGLAYGYTF.

This clonotype was observed a handful of times. This sequence joins TRBV15 and TRBJ1-1; D unresolved. The CDR3 loop spans 13 amino acids. Germline lookup yields CDR1 LNHNV and CDR2 YYDKDF (reference sequence). Trimming left V 5 bases short and J 1 base short, with 8 bases between. CDR3 in amino acids: CATSSLKNTEAFF. The CDR3, as DNA: TGTGCCACCAGCTCCCTTAAGAACACTGAAGCTTTCTTT. Complete variable domain (other parts from reference TRBV15 and TRBJ1-1): DAMVIQNPRYQVTQFGKPVTLSCSQTLNHNVMYWYQQKSSQAPKLLFHYYDKDFNNEADTPDNFQSRRPNTSFCFLDIRSPGLGDTAMYLCATSSLKNTEAFFGQGTRLTVV.

This clonotype has a handful of counts. The J gene is TRBJ2-7, the V gene TRBV27; D ambiguous. Germline loops: CDR1 MNHEY, CDR2 SMNVEV (reference sequence). V dropped 5 bases and J dropped 6 bases, with 17 bases sitting between them. There are 14 residues in the CDR3. CDR3 nucleotides: TGTGCCAGCAGTCTAGACCCCTCGGGTGCCGAGCAGTACTTC. It translates to CASSLDPSGAEQYF.

This clonotype was recorded many times. This sequence joins TRBV5-1 and TRBJ1-5, with D tentatively TRBD1 (6 bases). CDR1 is SGHRS, CDR2 YFSETQ, per germline. The CDR3 extends over 17 amino acids. With 4 bases removed from V and 1 base from J, the gap between germline ends came to 18 bases. CDR3 residues: CASSPGKAGDSNQPQHF. CDR3 nucleotides: TGCGCCAGCAGCCCGGGAAAGGCAGGGGACAGCAATCAGCCCCAGCATTTT.

This clonotype turned up a few times. The V gene is TRBV6-4, the J gene TRBJ1-2, with 8 positions matching TRBD1. The CDR3 covers 15 residues. The trim removed 0 bases at V and 4 bases at J, leaving 4 bases unmatched. Germline CDR1 and CDR2: MRHNA and SNTAGT. The CDR3 nucleotides are TGTGCCAGCAGTGACTCTCCGGGACAGGTCTATGGCTACACCTTC. It specifies CASSDSPGQVYGYTF.

This chain connects TRBV15 to TRBJ1-2; 9 bases fit TRBD1. Trimming at V came to 3 bases and at J to 0 bases, leaving 2 bases not matched to a gene. This CDR3 has 15 residues. Germline CDR1 reads LNHNV; CDR2 reads YYDKDF (reference sequence). CDR3 in amino acids: CATSSGTGTNYGYTF. The DNA for the CDR3 is TGTGCCACCAGCAGCGGGACAGGGACTAACTATGGCTACACCTTC.

V and J are TRBV6-1 and TRBJ2-7; a weak D match, TRBD2 (6 bases). The CDR3 length is 15 residues. The V gene lost 6 bases and the J gene lost 2 bases, with 17 bases spanning the gap. The germline CDR1 and CDR2 sequences are MNHNS and SASEGT. CDR3 loop: CASREGLYLPYEQYF. Written as DNA, the CDR3 is TGTGCCAGCAGGGAGGGACTTTACCTTCCCTACGAGCAGTACTTC.